This T cell receptor beta chain appears in the sequencing data of a study of T cells after yellow fever vaccination. MiXCR, applied by TCRdb to the 5' RACE reads, yields one record per CDR3 protein. There are 95,000 to 150,000 distinct CDR3 sequences in the sample; around 7.4% occur only once, and nearly 2.5% lies in the top ten. CDR3 length: 15 residues. Germline trimming cut 6 bases from V and 4 bases from J; bases unmatched to any gene: 13. CDR1 and CDR2 from the germline V gene are DFQATT and SNEGSKA (reference sequence). The V and J genes are TRBV20-1 and TRBJ2-3; 7 nucleotides align to TRBD2. The source was CD4+ T cells sorted from PBMCs, collected more than 8 days after the first yellow fever vaccination. This receptor was identified in a man between 18 and 35 years old who received the YFV17D yellow fever vaccine. CDR3 nucleotides: TGCAGTGCGAGCAGCGCCCGGGGGGTCGCAGATACGCAGTATTTT. Its protein product is CSASSARGVADTQYF.